This T cell receptor beta chain was sequenced for a study of T cell changes during pregnancy in multiple sclerosis. V gave up 3 bases and J gave up 2 bases; unmatched junction bases: 7. Germline V lookup: CDR1 SGDLS, CDR2 YYNGEE. The CDR3 sequence is 15 residues long. Clones were read by immunoSEQ multiplex PCR, and TCRdb kept only the in-frame ones, dropping some. The table records about 12,000 clones, 85% to 90% of them present only once. The J gene is TRBJ1-2, the V gene TRBV9, with TRBD1 matching over 7 bases. Sequenced material: CD8+ T cells from peripheral blood mononuclear cells, taken in the second trimester of pregnancy. The receptor was derived from a female donor in good health, enrolled as a control in a pregnancy study. CDR3 sequence (DNA): TGTGCCAGCAGCGCGGGGGGGACAGTGAACTATGGCTACACCTTC. Its protein is CASSAGGTVNYGYTF.